The clone carrying this T cell receptor (beta chain) was detected a few times. Its cognate antigen is unknown. Through a sample-barcoded 5' primer and a J-beta primer mix, a second PCR was run for roughly 6 to 11 cycles. There were at least 3 million CDR3-containing paired-end reads obtained from each sample. TCRdb analysed the 5' RACE reads with MiXCR anew, one entry per CDR3 protein. Of 2 million or so distinct CDR3 sequences in the sample, around 50% were seen once. This sample was included in a study of blood T cells in healthy people across ages. Study-wide results and limits: Relative to aged donors, long-lived donors carried more naive CD4+ cells and displayed higher diversity. As age increased, TCR beta diversity per million T cells fell in a roughly linear fashion.

They isolated at least 6 million PBMCs from each sample. The sample taken for sequencing was blood. This TCR derives from a woman in her thirties or forties in good health.

CDR3 amino acids: CASSQVDRGLRRNEQFF. As DNA, the CDR3 is TGTGCCAGCAGCCAGGTTGACAGGGGGCTTAGGAGGAATGAGCAGTTCTTC. The V gene is TRBV4-2, the J gene TRBJ2-1; 10 positions agree with TRBD1. CDR3 size: 17 residues. Trimming took 3 bases from V and 7 from J; bases not matched to a gene: 12. CDR1 is LGHNA, CDR2 YNFKEQ, per germline.